The clone carrying this T cell receptor (beta chain) was seen repeatedly, ten times or more. Its antigen remains unidentified. RNA transcripts were the template for amplifying TCR beta CDR3 regions. With the HTBI primer set, the TCR CDR3 went through a first round of RT-PCR. TCRdb reanalysed the multiplex PCR reads using MiXCR and keeps one entry per CDR3 protein. The sample has more than 500,000 distinct CDR3 sequences, roughly 15% seen once. The sample comes from a study of T cells in Graves' hyperthyroidism and ophthalmopathy. Study observations and caveats: Ophthalmopathy was distinguished from stable hyperthyroidism by 13 V-J signatures.

Isolation of PBMCs was performed on around 9.7 ml fresh peripheral blood. This sequence was found in a woman aged 35 to 49 with Graves' ophthalmopathy. The sequencing input was blood.

The CDR3 nucleotides read TGTGCCAGCAGTTCCTATCAGCCCCAGCATTTT. Protein sequence: CASSSYQPQHF. The rearrangement uses TRBV12-3 or TRBV12-4 and TRBJ1-5; D not resolved. The V end was cut by 4 bases, the J end by 5 bases, with 3 bases between. The CDR3 consists of 11 residues.